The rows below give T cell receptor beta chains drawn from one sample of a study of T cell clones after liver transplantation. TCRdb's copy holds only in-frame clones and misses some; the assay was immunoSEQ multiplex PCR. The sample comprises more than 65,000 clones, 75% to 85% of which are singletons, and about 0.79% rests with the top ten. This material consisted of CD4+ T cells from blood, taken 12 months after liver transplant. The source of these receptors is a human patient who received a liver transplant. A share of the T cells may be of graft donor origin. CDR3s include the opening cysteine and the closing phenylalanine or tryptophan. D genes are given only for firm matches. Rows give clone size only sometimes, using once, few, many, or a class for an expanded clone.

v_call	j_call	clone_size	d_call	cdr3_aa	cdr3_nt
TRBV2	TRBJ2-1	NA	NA	CASKWTPLYEQFF	TGTGCCAGCAAGTGGACTCCTCTCTATGAGCAGTTCTTC
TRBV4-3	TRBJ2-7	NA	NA	CASSQLSGKLGSYEQYF	TGCGCCAGCAGCCAATTATCAGGGAAGTTGGGCTCCTACGAGCAGTACTTC
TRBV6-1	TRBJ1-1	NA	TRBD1	CASSEGRTGGSEAFF	TGTGCCAGCAGTGAGGGGAGGACAGGGGGTTCTGAAGCTTTCTTT
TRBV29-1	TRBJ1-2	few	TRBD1	CSVWDRGPYGYTF	TGCAGCGTCTGGGACAGGGGGCCGTATGGCTACACCTTC
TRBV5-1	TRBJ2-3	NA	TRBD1	CASSLEQGDTQYF	TGCGCCAGCAGCTTGGAACAGGGGGATACGCAGTATTTT
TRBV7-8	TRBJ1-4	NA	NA	CASSPRGGDEKLFF	TGTGCCAGCAGCCCCCGGGGGGGCGATGAAAAACTGTTTTTT
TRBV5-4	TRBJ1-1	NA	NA	CASSSGGATEAFF	TGTGCCAGCAGCTCGGGGGGGGCCACTGAAGCTTTCTTT
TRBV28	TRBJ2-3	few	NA	CASSPLMTDTQYF	TGTGCCAGCAGTCCCCTCATGACAGATACGCAGTATTTT
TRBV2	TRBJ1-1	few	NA	CASSEGRRGAEAFF	TGTGCCAGCAGTGAGGGGCGGAGGGGGGCTGAAGCTTTCTTT
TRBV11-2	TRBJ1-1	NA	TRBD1	CASSNSQGDTEAFF	TGTGCCAGCAGCAACTCACAGGGGGACACTGAAGCTTTCTTT
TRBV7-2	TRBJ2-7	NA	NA	CASSSLGHSYEQYF	TGTGCCAGCAGCTCCCTGGGGCACTCCTACGAGCAGTACTTC
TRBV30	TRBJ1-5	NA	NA	CAWSVGQPQHF	TGTGCCTGGAGTGTTGGTCAGCCCCAGCATTTT
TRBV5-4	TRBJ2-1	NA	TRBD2	CASSLGTSGRSVNNEQFF	TGTGCCAGCAGCTTGGGGACTAGCGGGAGATCTGTAAACAATGAGCAGTTCTTC
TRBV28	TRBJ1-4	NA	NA	CASSGPNDEKLFF	TGTGCCAGCAGCGGACCAAACGATGAAAAACTGTTTTTT
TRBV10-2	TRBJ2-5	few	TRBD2	CASRGLVGQETQYF	TGCGCCAGCAGGGGACTAGTAGGCCAAGAGACCCAGTACTTC
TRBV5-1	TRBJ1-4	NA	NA	CASSLAAGSGTNEKLFF	TGCGCCAGCAGCTTGGCGGCAGGCTCGGGGACTAATGAAAAACTGTTTTTT
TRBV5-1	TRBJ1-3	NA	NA	CASSLAQGGGNTIYF	TGCGCCAGCAGCTTGGCACAGGGAGGCGGAAACACCATATATTTT
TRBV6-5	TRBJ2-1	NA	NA	CASFQPPGNEQFF	TGTGCCAGCTTTCAGCCTCCCGGCAATGAGCAGTTCTTC
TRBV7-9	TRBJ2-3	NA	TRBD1	CASRPPGPGQGIPDTQYF	TGTGCCAGCAGACCCCCTGGCCCCGGACAGGGGATCCCAGATACGCAGTATTTT